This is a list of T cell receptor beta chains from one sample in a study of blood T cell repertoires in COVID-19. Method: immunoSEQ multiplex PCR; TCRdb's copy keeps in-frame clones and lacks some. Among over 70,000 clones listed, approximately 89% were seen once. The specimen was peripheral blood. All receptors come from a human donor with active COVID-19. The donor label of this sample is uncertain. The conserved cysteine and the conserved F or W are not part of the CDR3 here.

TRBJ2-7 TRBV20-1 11 SASDRGLYEQY
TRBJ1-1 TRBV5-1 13 ASSLVTGGSTEAF
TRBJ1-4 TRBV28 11 ASSIGQDEKLF
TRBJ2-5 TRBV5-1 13 ASSLDSGGQETQY
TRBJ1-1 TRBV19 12 ASSVAAGGTEAF
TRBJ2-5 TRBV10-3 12 AIRPGGWQETQY
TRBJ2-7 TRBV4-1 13 ASSQDSGRAGGQY
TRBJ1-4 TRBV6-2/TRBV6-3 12 ASSYGGGNEKLF
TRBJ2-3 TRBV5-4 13 ASSSRQAVADTQY
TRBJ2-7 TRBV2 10 ASSVVTYEQY
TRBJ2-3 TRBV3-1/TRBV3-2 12 ASSPVGRIDTQY
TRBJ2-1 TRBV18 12 ASSPTQEYNEQF
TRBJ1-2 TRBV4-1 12 ASSQDLPSYGYT
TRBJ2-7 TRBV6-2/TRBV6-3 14 ASSYDLAGVSYEQY
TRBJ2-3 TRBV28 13 ASSSPWTGKDTQY
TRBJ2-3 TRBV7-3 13 ASSPLGGGTDTQY
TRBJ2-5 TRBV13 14 ASSSRLAGGRETQY
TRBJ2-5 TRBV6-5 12 ASSLHRQGETQY
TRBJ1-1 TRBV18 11 ASSPDTGSPAF
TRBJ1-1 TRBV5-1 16 ASSSWTGMSGWDTEAF
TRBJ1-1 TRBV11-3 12 ASSRGGLGAEAF
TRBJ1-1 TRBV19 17 ASSNPSPGQGTMNTEAF
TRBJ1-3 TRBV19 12 ASAEGAEGNTIY
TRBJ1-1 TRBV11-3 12 ASSPWDRATEAF
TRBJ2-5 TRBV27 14 ASSLESGQEVKTQY
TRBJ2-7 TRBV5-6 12 ASSPGTGSYEQY
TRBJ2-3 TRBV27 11 ASSALNTDTQY
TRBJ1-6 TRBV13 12 ASSLQPNNSPLH
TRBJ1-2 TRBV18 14 ASSPQGQGGVYGYT
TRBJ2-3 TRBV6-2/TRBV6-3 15 ASSLGRGAGGTDTQY
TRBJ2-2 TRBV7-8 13 ASSPPGINTGELF
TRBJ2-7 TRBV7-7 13 ASSPGTGGVYEQY
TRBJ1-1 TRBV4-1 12 ASSQDRVNTEAF
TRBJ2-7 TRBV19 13 ASSTGQGDSYEQY
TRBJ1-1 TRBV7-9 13 ASSWGTGLNTEAF
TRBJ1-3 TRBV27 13 ASSLTGLGGNTIY
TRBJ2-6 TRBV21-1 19 ASSEVPGGPKLDSGANVLT
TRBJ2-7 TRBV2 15 ASSDLGQATSSYEQY
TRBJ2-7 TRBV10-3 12 AASRSEGQGEQY
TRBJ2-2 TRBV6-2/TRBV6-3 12 ASSRKRVSGELF
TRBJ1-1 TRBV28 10 ASTGQRTEAF
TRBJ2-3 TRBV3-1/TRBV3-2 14 ASSQERLLGSLAQY
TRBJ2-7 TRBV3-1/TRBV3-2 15 ASSQGQGTLFSYEQY
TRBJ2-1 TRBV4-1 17 ASSLRGAGADMSYNEQF
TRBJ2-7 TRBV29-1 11 SVQSDRGREQY
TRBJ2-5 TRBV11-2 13 ASTLNPDSRETQY
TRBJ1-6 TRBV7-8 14 ASSRQFSSYNSPLH
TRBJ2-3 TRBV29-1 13 SVEGTGILSDTQY